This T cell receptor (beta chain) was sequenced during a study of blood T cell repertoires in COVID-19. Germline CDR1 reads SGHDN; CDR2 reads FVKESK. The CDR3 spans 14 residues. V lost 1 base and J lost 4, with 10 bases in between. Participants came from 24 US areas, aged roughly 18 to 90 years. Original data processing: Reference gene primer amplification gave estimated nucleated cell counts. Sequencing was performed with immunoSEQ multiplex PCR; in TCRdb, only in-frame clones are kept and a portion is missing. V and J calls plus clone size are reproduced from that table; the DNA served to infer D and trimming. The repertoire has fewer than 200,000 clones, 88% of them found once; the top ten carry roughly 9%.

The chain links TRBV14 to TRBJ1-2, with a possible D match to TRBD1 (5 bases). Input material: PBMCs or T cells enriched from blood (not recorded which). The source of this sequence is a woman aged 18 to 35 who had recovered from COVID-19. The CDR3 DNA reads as TGTGCCAGCAGCCAAGCAGGGTTTGGCTATGGCTACACCTTC. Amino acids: CASSQAGFGYGYTF.